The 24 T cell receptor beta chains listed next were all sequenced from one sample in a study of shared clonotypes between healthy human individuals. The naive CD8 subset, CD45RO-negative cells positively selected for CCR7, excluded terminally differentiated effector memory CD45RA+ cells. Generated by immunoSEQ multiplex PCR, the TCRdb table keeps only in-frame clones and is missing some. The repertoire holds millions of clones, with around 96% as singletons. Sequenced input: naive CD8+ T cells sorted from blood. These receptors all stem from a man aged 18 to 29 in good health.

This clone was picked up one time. For the CDR3, the DNA is TGTGCCAGCAGCTTGGAGTACTCCTACGAGCAGTACTTC. It yields the protein CASSLEYSYEQYF. The chain joins TRBV5-5 to TRBJ2-7; D gene uncertain. Germline lookup yields CDR1 SGHKS and CDR2 YYEKEE (reference sequence). The CDR3 sequence is 13 residues long. V dropped 0 bases and J dropped 0 bases, with 4 bases sitting between them.

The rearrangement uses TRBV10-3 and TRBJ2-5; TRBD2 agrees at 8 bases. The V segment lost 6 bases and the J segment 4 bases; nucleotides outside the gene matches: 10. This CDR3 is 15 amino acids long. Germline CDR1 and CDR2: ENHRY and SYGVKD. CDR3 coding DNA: TGTGCCATCAGAGCCGCCCGGGGGGGACCAGAGACCCAGTACTTC. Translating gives CAIRAARGGPETQYF.

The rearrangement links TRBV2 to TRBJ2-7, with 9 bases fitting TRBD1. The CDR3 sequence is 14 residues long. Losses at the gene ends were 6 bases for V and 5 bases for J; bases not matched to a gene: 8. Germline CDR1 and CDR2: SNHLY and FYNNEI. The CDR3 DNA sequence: TGTGCCAGCAGGGCGGGACAGGGTTTCGACGAGCAGTACTTC. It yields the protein CASRAGQGFDEQYF.

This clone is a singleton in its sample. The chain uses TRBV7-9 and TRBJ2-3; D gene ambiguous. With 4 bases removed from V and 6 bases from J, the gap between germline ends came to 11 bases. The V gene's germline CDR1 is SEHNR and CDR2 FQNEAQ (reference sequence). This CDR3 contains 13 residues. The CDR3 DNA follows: TGTGCCAGCAGCTCCCTCGACGGGGATACGCAGTATTTT. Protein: CASSSLDGDTQYF.

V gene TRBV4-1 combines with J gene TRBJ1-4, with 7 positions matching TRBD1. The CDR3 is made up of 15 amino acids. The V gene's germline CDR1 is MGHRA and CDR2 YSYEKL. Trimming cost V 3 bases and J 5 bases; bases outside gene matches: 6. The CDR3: CASSQRPGGNEKLFF. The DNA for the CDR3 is TGCGCCAGCAGCCAGCGCCCAGGGGGAAATGAAAAACTGTTTTTT.

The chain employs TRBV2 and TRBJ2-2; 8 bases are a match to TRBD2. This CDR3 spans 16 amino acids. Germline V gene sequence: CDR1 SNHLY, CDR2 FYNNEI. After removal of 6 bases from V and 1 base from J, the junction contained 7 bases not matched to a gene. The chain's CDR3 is CASSPGTSRNTGELFF. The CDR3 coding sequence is TGTGCCAGCAGCCCCGGGACTAGTAGGAACACCGGGGAGCTGTTTTTT.

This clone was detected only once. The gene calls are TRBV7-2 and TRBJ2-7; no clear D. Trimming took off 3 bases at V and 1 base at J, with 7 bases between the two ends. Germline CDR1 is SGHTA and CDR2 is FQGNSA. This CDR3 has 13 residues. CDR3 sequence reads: CASSFYYSYEQYF. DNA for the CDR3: TGTGCCAGCAGCTTCTACTATTCCTACGAGCAGTACTTC.

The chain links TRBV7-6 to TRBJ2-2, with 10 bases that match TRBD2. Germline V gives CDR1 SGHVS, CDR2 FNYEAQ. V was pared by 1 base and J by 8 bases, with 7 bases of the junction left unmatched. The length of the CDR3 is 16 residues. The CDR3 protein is CASSLDAGTSVGELFF. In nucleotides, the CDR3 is TGTGCCAGCAGCTTAGACGCCGGGACTAGCGTGGGGGAGCTGTTTTTT.

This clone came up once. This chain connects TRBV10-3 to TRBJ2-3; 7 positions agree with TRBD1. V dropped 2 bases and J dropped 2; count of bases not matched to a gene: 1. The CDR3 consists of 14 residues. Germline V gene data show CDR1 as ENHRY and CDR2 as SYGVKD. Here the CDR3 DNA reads TGTGCCATCAGTGAGGAGGGGGCCACAGATACGCAGTATTTT. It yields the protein CAISEEGATDTQYF.

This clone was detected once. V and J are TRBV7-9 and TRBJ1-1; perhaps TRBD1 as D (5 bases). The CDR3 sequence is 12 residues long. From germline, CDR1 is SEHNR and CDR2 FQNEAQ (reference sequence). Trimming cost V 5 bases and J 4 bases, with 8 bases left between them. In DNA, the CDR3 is TGTGCCAGCAGCAGAGGGACCACTGAAGCTTTCTTT. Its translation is CASSRGTTEAFF.

The CDR3 coding sequence is TGTGCCAGCAGCTCCTTGGGAGGACCCGTCTACAATGAGCAGTTCTTC. The encoded protein is CASSSLGGPVYNEQFF. This chain links TRBV7-2 with TRBJ2-1; maybe TRBD2 (6 bases). CDR1 and CDR2 from the germline V gene are SGHTA and FQGNSA. The CDR3 length is 16 residues. Between the trimmed V and J ends, which lost 4 bases and 3 bases, there was a span of 16 bases.

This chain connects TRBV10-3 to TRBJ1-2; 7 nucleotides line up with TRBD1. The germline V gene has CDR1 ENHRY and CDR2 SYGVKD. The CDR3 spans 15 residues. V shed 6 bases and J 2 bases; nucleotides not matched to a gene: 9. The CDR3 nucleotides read TGTGCCATCAGCGCCTCGGACAGGACGAACTATGGCTACACCTTC. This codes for CAISASDRTNYGYTF.

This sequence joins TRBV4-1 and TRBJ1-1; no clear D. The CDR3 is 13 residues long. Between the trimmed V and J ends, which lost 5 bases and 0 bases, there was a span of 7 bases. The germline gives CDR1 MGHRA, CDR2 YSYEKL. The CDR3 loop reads CASSETVNTEAFF. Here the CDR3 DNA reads TGCGCCAGCAGCGAAACAGTGAACACTGAAGCTTTCTTT.

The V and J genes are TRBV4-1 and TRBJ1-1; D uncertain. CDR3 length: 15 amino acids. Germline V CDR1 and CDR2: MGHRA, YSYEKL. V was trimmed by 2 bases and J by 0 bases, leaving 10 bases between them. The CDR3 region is CASSQRYSMNTEAFF. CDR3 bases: TGCGCCAGCAGCCAACGGTACAGCATGAACACTGAAGCTTTCTTT.

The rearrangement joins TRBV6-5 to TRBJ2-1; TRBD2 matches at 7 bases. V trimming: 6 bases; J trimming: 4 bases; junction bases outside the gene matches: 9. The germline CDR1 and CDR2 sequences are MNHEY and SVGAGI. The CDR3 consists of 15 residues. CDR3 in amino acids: CASRGDGRYYNEQFF. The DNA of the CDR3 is TGTGCCAGCAGGGGAGACGGGAGGTATTACAATGAGCAGTTCTTC.

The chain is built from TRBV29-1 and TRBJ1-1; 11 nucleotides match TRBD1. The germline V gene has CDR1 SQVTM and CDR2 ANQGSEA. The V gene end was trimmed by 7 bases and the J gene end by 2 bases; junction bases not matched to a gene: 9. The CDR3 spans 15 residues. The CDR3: CSARQWTGGNTEAFF. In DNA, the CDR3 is TGCAGCGCGCGACAATGGACAGGGGGCAACACTGAAGCTTTCTTT.

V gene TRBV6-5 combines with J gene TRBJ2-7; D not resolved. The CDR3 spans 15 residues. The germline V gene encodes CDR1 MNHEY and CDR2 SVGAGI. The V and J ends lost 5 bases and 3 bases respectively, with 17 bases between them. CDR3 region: CASSPTLSGYYEQYF. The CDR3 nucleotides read TGTGCCAGCAGTCCCACGTTGTCTGGGTACTACGAGCAGTACTTC.

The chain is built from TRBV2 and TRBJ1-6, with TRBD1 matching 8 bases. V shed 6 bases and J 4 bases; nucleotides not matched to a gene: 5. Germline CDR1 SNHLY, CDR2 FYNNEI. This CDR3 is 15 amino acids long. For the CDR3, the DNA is TGTGCCAGCAGCGAGTGGGACAGGTATAATTCACCCCTCCACTTT. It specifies CASSEWDRYNSPLHF.

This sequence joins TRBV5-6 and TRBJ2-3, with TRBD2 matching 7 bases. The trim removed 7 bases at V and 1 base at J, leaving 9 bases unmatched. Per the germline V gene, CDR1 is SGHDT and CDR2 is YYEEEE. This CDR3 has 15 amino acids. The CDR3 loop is CASGDFLAGTDTQYF. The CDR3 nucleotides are TGTGCCAGCGGGGATTTTCTAGCGGGCACAGATACGCAGTATTTT.

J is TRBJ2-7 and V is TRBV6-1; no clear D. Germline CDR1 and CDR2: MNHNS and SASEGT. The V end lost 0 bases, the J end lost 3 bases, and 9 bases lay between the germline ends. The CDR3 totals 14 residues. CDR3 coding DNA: TGTGCCAGCAGTGAAGCTACCGTTCACTACGAGCAGTACTTC. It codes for CASSEATVHYEQYF.

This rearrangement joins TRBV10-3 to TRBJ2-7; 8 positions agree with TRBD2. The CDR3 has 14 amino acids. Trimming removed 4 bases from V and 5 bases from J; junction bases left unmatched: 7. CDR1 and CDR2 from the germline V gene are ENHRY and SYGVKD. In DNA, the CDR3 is TGTGCCATCAGTGCCCCGGGGGGGCGGGACGAGCAGTACTTC. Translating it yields CAISAPGGRDEQYF.

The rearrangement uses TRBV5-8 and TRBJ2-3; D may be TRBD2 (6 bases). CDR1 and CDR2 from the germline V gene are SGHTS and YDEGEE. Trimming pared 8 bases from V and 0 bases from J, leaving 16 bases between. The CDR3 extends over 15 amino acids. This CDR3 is CASLEGTSSTDTQYF. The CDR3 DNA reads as TGTGCCAGTTTAGAAGGGACTTCTAGCACAGATACGCAGTATTTT.

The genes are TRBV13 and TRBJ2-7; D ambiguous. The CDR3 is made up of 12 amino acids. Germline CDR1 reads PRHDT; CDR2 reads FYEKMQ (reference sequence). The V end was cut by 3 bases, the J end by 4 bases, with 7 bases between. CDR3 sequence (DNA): TGTGCCAGCAGCTTGATTGGATACGAGCAGTACTTC. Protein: CASSLIGYEQYF.

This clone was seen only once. CDR3 protein: CATSGDRDNQPQHF. CDR3 bases: TGTGCCACCAGCGGGGACAGGGATAATCAGCCCCAGCATTTT. The chain has TRBV15 and TRBJ1-5; the match to TRBD1 covers 9 bases. The CDR3 sequence is 14 residues long. The germline V gene has CDR1 LNHNV and CDR2 YYDKDF (reference sequence). V lost 5 bases and J lost 4; bases outside the gene matches: 3.